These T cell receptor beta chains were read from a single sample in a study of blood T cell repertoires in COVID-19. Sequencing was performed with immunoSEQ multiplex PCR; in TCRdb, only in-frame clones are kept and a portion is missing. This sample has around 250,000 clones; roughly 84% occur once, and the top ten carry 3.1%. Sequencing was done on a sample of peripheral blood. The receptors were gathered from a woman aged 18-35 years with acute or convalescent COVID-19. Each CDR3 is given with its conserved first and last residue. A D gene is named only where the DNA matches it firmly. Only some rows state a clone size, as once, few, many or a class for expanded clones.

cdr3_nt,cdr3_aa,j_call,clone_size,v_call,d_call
TGTGCCAGCAGTTACTCGACCAGGGTCAGTAAAAACCCCGGGGGAACTGAAGCTTTCTTT,CASSYSTRVSKNPGGTEAFF,TRBJ1-1,-,TRBV6-2/TRBV6-3,-
TGCGCCAGCTCCTGGCAGCGGGAGAACTACGAGCAGTACTTC,CASSWQRENYEQYF,TRBJ2-7,-,TRBV4-3,TRBD2
TGCGCCAGCAGCCAACGCGGGAGGGGCACAGATACGCAGTATTTT,CASSQRGRGTDTQYF,TRBJ2-3,-,TRBV4-3,TRBD2
TGTGCCACCAGTGTAGGAGCGGGGAGCTCCTACGAGCAGTACTTC,CATSVGAGSSYEQYF,TRBJ2-7,-,TRBV24-1,TRBD2
TGTGCCAGTAGTATCGGGGTCCGACCGACCAGGACCTACGAGCAGTACTTC,CASSIGVRPTRTYEQYF,TRBJ2-7,-,TRBV19,-
TGTGCCAGCAGCTTAGGTCCACAGGGTTACGACACCTTC,CASSLGPQGYDTF,TRBJ1-2,-,TRBV7-9,-
TGTGCCAGTAGTATCCCCACCGGGACAGCCTCCTACAATGAGCAGTTCTTC,CASSIPTGTASYNEQFF,TRBJ2-1,-,TRBV19,TRBD1
TGTGCCAGCAGCAAAGGACAGAGCAATCAGCCCCAGCATTTT,CASSKGQSNQPQHF,TRBJ1-5,-,TRBV21-1,-
TGTGCCAGCAGCTCCAGCACGGGTGAGACCCAGTACTTC,CASSSSTGETQYF,TRBJ2-5,once,TRBV7-9,-
TGTGCCAGCAGTTTTTCACACAGCTACGAGCAGTACTTC,CASSFSHSYEQYF,TRBJ2-7,-,TRBV27,-
TGTGCCAGCTCCGCGCAGGGACAAGAGCAGTTCTTC,CASSAQGQEQFF,TRBJ2-1,-,TRBV9,-
TGCGCCAGCAGCTGGCAGGCAACCACAGATACGCAGTATTTT,CASSWQATTDTQYF,TRBJ2-3,-,TRBV5-1,-
TGTGCCAGCAGCGTAGGCCATTCCTATAATGAAAAACTGTTTTTT,CASSVGHSYNEKLFF,TRBJ1-4,few,TRBV9,-
TGTGCCAGCAGTCGAACGGCAGGGGCGGGCACTGAAGCTTTCTTT,CASSRTAGAGTEAFF,TRBJ1-1,few,TRBV6-5,-
TGTGCCTGGAACCCAGACAGGGTTGGGTATGGCTACACCTTC,CAWNPDRVGYGYTF,TRBJ1-2,-,TRBV30,TRBD1